The sequence of this T cell receptor (beta chain) was determined in a study of lymphopenia after photon versus proton radiotherapy. Study-level points and caveats: Relative stability marked proton patients; photon patients lost diversity and naive cells.

Assay: immunoSEQ multiplex PCR; the TCRdb copy retains only in-frame clones and omits some. The sample records roughly 41,000 clones, 70% to 90% being singletons. A word on this clone: Antigen: not known.

The CDR3 contains 12 residues. Germline V CDR1 and CDR2: SQVTM, ANQGSEA. Trimming shortened V by 4 bases and J by 4 bases, and 9 bases separated the two germline ends. The sequence derives from a man aged 45-65 years with gastric cancer. The rearrangement links TRBV29-1 to TRBJ2-3, with D tentatively TRBD2 (5 bases). The input for sequencing was peripheral blood, taken from a patient treated with photon-based radiotherapy. The CDR3 DNA reads as TGCAGCGTTGTTGCGGGCGCAGATACGCAGTATTTT. Translating gives CSVVAGADTQYF.